This T cell receptor (beta chain) stems from a study of graft-versus-host responses after intestinal transplantation. Overall study results and limits: Recipient marrow contained GvH clones, some of which appeared first in ileum or blood. Declines in HvG clones occurring early post-transplant were associated with peak circulating GvH clone levels. Allograft graft-versus-host to host-versus-graft clonal ratios ran high in patients with graft-donor T cell macrochimerism.

Repertoires were generated with immunoSEQ multiplex PCR, while TCRdb's copy carries only in-frame clones and drops some. Of about 14,000 clones listed, about three fifths were seen once; the top ten hold around 13%. Only a few counts were recorded for this clone. Its matching antigen is unknown. The germline V gene has CDR1 SQVTM and CDR2 ANQGSEA. V was shortened by 6 bases and J by 3 bases, with 12 bases between the two germline ends. The CDR3 is 12 amino acids. Graft-derived tissue was subjected to processing to liberate intraepithelial and lamina propria lymphocytes. The source is a human patient who received an intestinal transplant, so some T cells may come from the graft donor. This sequence joins TRBV29-1 and TRBJ2-7; TRBD1 is a possible D gene (6 bases). The sequencing here drew on ileum tissue, taken 524 days after transplant. The CDR3 bases are TGCAGCGTGACAGGTTTTTACTACGAGCAGTACTTC. The encoded protein is CSVTGFYYEQYF.